What follows is one T cell receptor (beta chain) and its context. Its antigen remains unidentified. This sample is part of a study of shared clonotypes between healthy human individuals. The CDR3 consists of 16 residues. Germline lookup yields CDR1 SNHLY and CDR2 FYNNEI. V lost 6 bases and J 2 bases, leaving 16 bases between the germline ends. Broader study findings: Limited genetic and exposure-history diversity came from having few donors. Across subsets, estimated richness was generally greater for naive than for memory populations. The authors sampled blood alone, and tissue repertoires likely differ.

Data came from immunoSEQ multiplex PCR; TCRdb stores just in-frame clones and leaves some out. The sample consists of over a million clones, 70% to 80% of them appearing once. Healthy HIV-negative adults with no recent acute infections or vaccinations were recruited as donors. The clonotype comes from a man between 18 and 35 years old in good health. Some clones in this sample may be carry-over from other donors' samples. Sequencing was performed on memory CD4+ T cells from PBMCs. This sample's subset: CD45RA-negative fraction. The rearrangement joins TRBV2 to TRBJ1-4, with D hard to call. The CDR3, as DNA: TGTGCCAGCAGCTTACCTGCTACGTATACTAATGAAAAACTGTTTTTT. Translated: CASSLPATYTNEKLFF.